These T cell receptor beta chains were read from a single sample in a study of CD8 T cells in Susac syndrome. TCRdb called the immunoSEQ multiplex PCR reads again in MiXCR, with one record for every CDR3 protein. The table includes fewer than 150,000 distinct CDR3 sequences, approximately 93% detected once. Source material: CD4+ T cells from PBMCs. The receptors derive from a human donor with multiple sclerosis. CDR3s include the opening cysteine and the closing phenylalanine or tryptophan. A D gene is named only where the DNA matches it firmly. The size field is filled for only some rows; it gives once, few, many or a size class.

CDR3 protein: CASSHRGEGYTF
CDR3 DNA: TGTGCCAGCAGCCATAGGGGAGAGGGCTACACCTTC
V gene: TRBV3-1
D gene: -
clone size: -
J gene: TRBJ1-2

CDR3 protein: CATKKSVAGTPMNTEAFF
CDR3 DNA: TGTGCCACCAAGAAGTCGGTCGCCGGGACACCCATGAACACTGAAGCTTTCTTT
V gene: TRBV27
D gene: -
clone size: once
J gene: TRBJ1-1

CDR3 protein: CASSYSPSSADTQYF
CDR3 DNA: TGTGCCAGCAGTTACTCGCCCTCTAGTGCAGATACGCAGTATTTT
V gene: TRBV6-5
D gene: -
clone size: -
J gene: TRBJ2-3

CDR3 protein: CASSLDANSNQPQHF
CDR3 DNA: TGCGCCAGCAGCTTGGACGCTAATAGCAATCAGCCCCAGCATTTT
V gene: TRBV5-1
D gene: -
clone size: -
J gene: TRBJ1-5

CDR3 protein: CSARVLRGSYEQYF
CDR3 DNA: TGCAGTGCTAGAGTGTTGAGGGGCTCCTACGAGCAGTACTTC
V gene: TRBV20-1
D gene: -
clone size: -
J gene: TRBJ2-7

CDR3 protein: CAWSPGTSGVETQYF
CDR3 DNA: TGTGCCTGGAGTCCGGGGACTAGCGGGGTAGAGACCCAGTACTTC
V gene: TRBV30
D gene: TRBD2
clone size: -
J gene: TRBJ2-5

CDR3 protein: CASSLVASYEQYF
CDR3 DNA: TGTGCCAGCAGCTTGGTCGCCTCCTACGAGCAGTACTTC
V gene: TRBV5-4
D gene: -
clone size: -
J gene: TRBJ2-7

CDR3 protein: CSATRQGAREQYF
CDR3 DNA: TGCAGTGCTACCAGACAGGGGGCCAGGGAGCAGTACTTC
V gene: TRBV20-1
D gene: TRBD1
clone size: -
J gene: TRBJ2-7

CDR3 protein: CAWRTVNEKLFF
CDR3 DNA: TGTGCCTGGCGGACAGTTAATGAAAAACTGTTTTTT
V gene: TRBV30
D gene: -
clone size: -
J gene: TRBJ1-4

CDR3 protein: CASSPAATTGNTEAFF
CDR3 DNA: TGTGCCAGCTCACCTGCCGCCACAACCGGGAACACTGAAGCTTTCTTT
V gene: TRBV18
D gene: -
clone size: -
J gene: TRBJ1-1

CDR3 protein: CSARALGSSYEQYF
CDR3 DNA: TGCAGTGCTAGAGCCTTAGGTAGCTCCTACGAGCAGTACTTC
V gene: TRBV20-1
D gene: -
clone size: -
J gene: TRBJ2-7

CDR3 protein: CASSLAQMGYEQYF
CDR3 DNA: TGTGCCAGCAGCTTAGCCCAAATGGGCTACGAGCAGTACTTC
V gene: TRBV5-6
D gene: -
clone size: -
J gene: TRBJ2-7

CDR3 protein: CASSIDSRFGEKLFF
CDR3 DNA: TGTGCCAGTAGTATAGATTCACGGTTTGGCGAAAAACTGTTTTTT
V gene: TRBV19
D gene: -
clone size: -
J gene: TRBJ1-4

CDR3 protein: CATRRGGQLNEQFF
CDR3 DNA: TGTGCCACTAGGAGGGGGGGCCAACTTAATGAGCAGTTCTTC
V gene: TRBV7-2
D gene: -
clone size: -
J gene: TRBJ2-1

CDR3 protein: CASSLYKTGNTIYF
CDR3 DNA: TGTGCCAGCAGTTTATATAAGACTGGAAACACCATATATTTT
V gene: TRBV12-3/TRBV12-4
D gene: -
clone size: -
J gene: TRBJ1-3

CDR3 protein: CASSHRQAGETQYF
CDR3 DNA: TGTGCCAGCAGCCACCGACAGGCGGGAGAGACCCAGTACTTC
V gene: TRBV28
D gene: -
clone size: -
J gene: TRBJ2-5

CDR3 protein: CASSLQGFGETQYF
CDR3 DNA: TGTGCCAGCAGCTTACAGGGGTTCGGAGAGACCCAGTACTTC
V gene: TRBV7-8
D gene: -
clone size: -
J gene: TRBJ2-5

CDR3 protein: CASSQESGTSTNF
CDR3 DNA: TGCGCCAGCAGCCAAGAGTCGGGGACTAGCACGAATTTT
V gene: TRBV4-1
D gene: TRBD2
clone size: -
J gene: TRBJ2-3

CDR3 protein: CASSAGDRGPYEQYF
CDR3 DNA: TGTGCCAGCAGCGCAGGGGACAGGGGGCCCTACGAGCAGTACTTC
V gene: TRBV9
D gene: TRBD1
clone size: -
J gene: TRBJ2-7

CDR3 protein: CASRGLGSLSGYTF
CDR3 DNA: TGTGCCAGCAGGGGCTTGGGCAGTTTGAGTGGCTACACCTTC
V gene: TRBV2
D gene: -
clone size: -
J gene: TRBJ1-2

CDR3 protein: CASSSMNTEAFF
CDR3 DNA: TGTGCCAGCAGTTCCATGAACACTGAAGCTTTCTTT
V gene: TRBV28
D gene: -
clone size: -
J gene: TRBJ1-1

CDR3 protein: CASSRAGTGSYEQYF
CDR3 DNA: TGCGCCAGCAGCCGAGCCGGGACAGGGTCCTACGAGCAGTACTTC
V gene: TRBV4-1
D gene: TRBD1
clone size: -
J gene: TRBJ2-7

CDR3 protein: CASTGPLIARVADTQYF
CDR3 DNA: TGTGCCAGCACCGGCCCCCTGATAGCAAGGGTGGCAGATACGCAGTATTTT
V gene: TRBV6-1
D gene: -
clone size: -
J gene: TRBJ2-3

CDR3 protein: CASSSSPSGDTEAFF
CDR3 DNA: TGTGCCAGCAGTTCAAGCCCGTCAGGGGACACTGAAGCTTTCTTT
V gene: TRBV28
D gene: -
clone size: -
J gene: TRBJ1-1

CDR3 protein: CSARESHSLNTEAFF
CDR3 DNA: TGCAGTGCTAGAGAGTCCCATAGCTTGAACACTGAAGCTTTCTTT
V gene: TRBV20-1
D gene: -
clone size: -
J gene: TRBJ1-1

CDR3 protein: CASSQDSGINYGYTF
CDR3 DNA: TGCGCCAGCAGCCAAGATTCCGGAATCAACTATGGCTACACCTTC
V gene: TRBV4-1
D gene: -
clone size: -
J gene: TRBJ1-2

CDR3 protein: CSAMDHRGGTGELFF
CDR3 DNA: TGCAGTGCTATGGACCACCGGGGAGGCACCGGGGAGCTGTTTTTT
V gene: TRBV20-1
D gene: -
clone size: -
J gene: TRBJ2-2

CDR3 protein: CASSPQGSTRGETQYF
CDR3 DNA: TGCGCCAGCAGCCCCCAGGGGAGCACAAGGGGTGAGACCCAGTACTTC
V gene: TRBV5-1
D gene: -
clone size: -
J gene: TRBJ2-5

CDR3 protein: CASSQQTGVFSGANVLTF
CDR3 DNA: TGCGCCAGCAGCCAACAGACAGGGGTTTTCTCTGGGGCCAACGTCCTGACTTTC
V gene: TRBV4-3
D gene: TRBD1
clone size: -
J gene: TRBJ2-6

CDR3 protein: CASRQKTGVWSTDTQYF
CDR3 DNA: TGTGCCAGCAGACAGAAAACAGGGGTCTGGAGCACAGATACGCAGTATTTT
V gene: TRBV6-1
D gene: TRBD1
clone size: -
J gene: TRBJ2-3

CDR3 protein: CASSLGTSSQNYEQYF
CDR3 DNA: TGTGCCAGCAGCTTAGGGACGTCTTCACAGAACTACGAGCAGTACTTC
V gene: TRBV7-9
D gene: -
clone size: once
J gene: TRBJ2-7

CDR3 protein: CASSPPGYQQYF
CDR3 DNA: TGTGCCAGCAGTCCACCAGGGTACCAGCAGTACTTC
V gene: TRBV6-2/TRBV6-3
D gene: -
clone size: -
J gene: TRBJ2-7

CDR3 protein: CASSLGGDNSPLHF
CDR3 DNA: TGTGCCAGCAGCTTAGGGGGCGATAATTCACCCCTCCACTTT
V gene: TRBV7-6
D gene: -
clone size: -
J gene: TRBJ1-6

CDR3 protein: CASSLVGTPYGYTF
CDR3 DNA: TGTGCCAGCAGCTTGGTCGGGACGCCATATGGCTACACCTTC
V gene: TRBV5-4
D gene: -
clone size: -
J gene: TRBJ1-2

CDR3 protein: CASKTGTGVDEQYF
CDR3 DNA: TGTGCCAGCAAGACCGGGACAGGGGTAGACGAGCAGTACTTC
V gene: TRBV6-5
D gene: TRBD1
clone size: -
J gene: TRBJ2-7

CDR3 protein: CASRPGTGGEFGYTF
CDR3 DNA: TGCGCCAGCCGCCCCGGGACAGGGGGCGAGTTTGGCTACACCTTC
V gene: TRBV4-3
D gene: TRBD1
clone size: -
J gene: TRBJ1-2

CDR3 protein: CASSSGPGDQETQYF
CDR3 DNA: TGTGCCAGCAGCTCGGGTCCGGGGGACCAAGAGACCCAGTACTTC
V gene: TRBV5-4
D gene: -
clone size: -
J gene: TRBJ2-5

CDR3 protein: CASSLAKQMNTGELFF
CDR3 DNA: TGCGCCAGCAGCTTGGCCAAACAGATGAACACCGGGGAGCTGTTTTTT
V gene: TRBV5-1
D gene: -
clone size: -
J gene: TRBJ2-2

CDR3 protein: CASSFGDREYGYTF
CDR3 DNA: TGCGCCAGCAGCTTTGGGGACCGCGAGTATGGCTACACCTTC
V gene: TRBV5-1
D gene: -
clone size: -
J gene: TRBJ1-2

CDR3 protein: CAWSPRTDTQYF
CDR3 DNA: TGTGCCTGGAGTCCTAGGACAGATACGCAGTATTTT
V gene: TRBV30
D gene: -
clone size: -
J gene: TRBJ2-3

CDR3 protein: CATSISKGPYEQYF
CDR3 DNA: TGTGCCACCAGCATAAGTAAAGGCCCCTACGAGCAGTACTTC
V gene: TRBV15
D gene: -
clone size: -
J gene: TRBJ2-7

CDR3 protein: CASRRDGLNSPLHF
CDR3 DNA: TGTGCCAGCCGCCGGGACGGTCTTAATTCACCCCTCCACTTT
V gene: TRBV6-1
D gene: -
clone size: -
J gene: TRBJ1-6

CDR3 protein: CASSQGWNYGYTF
CDR3 DNA: TGTGCCAGCAGCCAGGGGTGGAACTATGGCTACACCTTC
V gene: TRBV3-1
D gene: -
clone size: -
J gene: TRBJ1-2

CDR3 protein: CAWSVKLGQGGTEAFF
CDR3 DNA: TGTGCCTGGAGTGTTAAGTTAGGACAGGGGGGGACTGAAGCTTTCTTT
V gene: TRBV30
D gene: TRBD1
clone size: -
J gene: TRBJ1-1

CDR3 protein: CSAESRTGTGGRYF
CDR3 DNA: TGCAGTGCAGAGTCCCGTACCGGGACAGGGGGCAGGTACTTC
V gene: TRBV20-1
D gene: TRBD1
clone size: -
J gene: TRBJ2-7

CDR3 protein: CATGQGGETQYF
CDR3 DNA: TGTGCCACCGGACAAGGCGGTGAGACCCAGTACTTC
V gene: TRBV19
D gene: -
clone size: -
J gene: TRBJ2-5

CDR3 protein: CASSSRVSGGPYEQYF
CDR3 DNA: TGTGCCAGCTCAAGTCGAGTTTCAGGGGGTCCGTACGAGCAGTACTTC
V gene: TRBV18
D gene: TRBD1
clone size: -
J gene: TRBJ2-7

CDR3 protein: CASGRGWSQLPTGELFF
CDR3 DNA: TGCGCCAGCGGGAGAGGCTGGAGCCAGCTTCCGACCGGGGAGCTGTTTTTT
V gene: TRBV5-1
D gene: -
clone size: -
J gene: TRBJ2-2

CDR3 protein: CASSLLGRGPAGTGGRNTEAFF
CDR3 DNA: TGTGCCAGCAGTTTATTGGGCAGGGGGCCGGCAGGGACAGGGGGCAGGAACACTGAAGCTTTCTTT
V gene: TRBV28
D gene: TRBD1
clone size: -
J gene: TRBJ1-1

CDR3 protein: CASSLSGGIEQFF
CDR3 DNA: TGTGCCAGCAGCCTTTCAGGGGGCATTGAGCAGTTCTTC
V gene: TRBV3-1
D gene: TRBD1
clone size: -
J gene: TRBJ2-1

CDR3 protein: CAWKQGAYTEAFF
CDR3 DNA: TGTGCCTGGAAACAGGGGGCCTACACTGAAGCTTTCTTT
V gene: TRBV30
D gene: TRBD1
clone size: -
J gene: TRBJ1-1

CDR3 protein: CASSLSQGYGYTF
CDR3 DNA: TGTGCCAGCAGCTTAAGTCAGGGATATGGCTACACCTTC
V gene: TRBV7-9
D gene: -
clone size: -
J gene: TRBJ1-2

CDR3 protein: CASSHGTVTDTQYF
CDR3 DNA: TGTGCCAGCAGCCACGGGACAGTCACAGATACGCAGTATTTT
V gene: TRBV5-4
D gene: TRBD1
clone size: once
J gene: TRBJ2-3

CDR3 protein: CASRPGQGAMIKFF
CDR3 DNA: TGTGCCAGCAGACCCGGACAGGGTGCCATGATAAAGTTCTTC
V gene: TRBV12-3/TRBV12-4
D gene: TRBD1
clone size: -
J gene: TRBJ2-1

CDR3 protein: CASSPASGGLDTQYF
CDR3 DNA: TGTGCCAGCAGTCCGGCTAGCGGGGGGTTGGATACGCAGTATTTT
V gene: TRBV25-1
D gene: TRBD2
clone size: -
J gene: TRBJ2-3

CDR3 protein: CSVAAGQGGPQHF
CDR3 DNA: TGCAGCGTTGCTGCGGGACAGGGAGGGCCCCAGCATTTT
V gene: TRBV29-1
D gene: TRBD1
clone size: -
J gene: TRBJ1-5

CDR3 protein: CASSFFDMAGRGAFF
CDR3 DNA: TGTGCCAGCAGTTTTTTCGATATGGCGGGTAGGGGTGCTTTCTTT
V gene: TRBV28
D gene: -
clone size: -
J gene: TRBJ1-1

CDR3 protein: CASSPQGTDTQYF
CDR3 DNA: TGTGCCAGCTCACCACAGGGCACAGATACGCAGTATTTT
V gene: TRBV18
D gene: -
clone size: few
J gene: TRBJ2-3